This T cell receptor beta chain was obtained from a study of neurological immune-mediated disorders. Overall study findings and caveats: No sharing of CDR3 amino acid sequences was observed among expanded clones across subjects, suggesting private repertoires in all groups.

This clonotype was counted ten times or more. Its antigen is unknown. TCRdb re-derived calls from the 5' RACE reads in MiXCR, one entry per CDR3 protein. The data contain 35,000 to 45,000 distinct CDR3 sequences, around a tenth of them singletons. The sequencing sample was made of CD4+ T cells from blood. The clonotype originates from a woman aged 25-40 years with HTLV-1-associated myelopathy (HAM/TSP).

This CDR3 is CASCQNANTEAFF. For the CDR3, the DNA is TGTGCCAGCTGTCAAAATGCAAACACTGAAGCTTTCTTT. The chain links TRBV25-1 to TRBJ1-1; D gene ambiguous. Per the germline V gene, CDR1 is MGHDK and CDR2 is SYGVNS. CDR3 length: 13 amino acids. V gave up 8 bases and J gave up 2 bases, with 12 bases separating them. Combining the CDR3 with reference TRBV25-1 and TRBJ1-1 gives the whole variable domain EADIYQTPRYLVIGTGKKITLECSQTMGHDKMYWYQQDPGMELHLIHYSYGVNSTEKGDLSSESTVSRIRTEHFPLTLESARPSHTSQYLCASCQNANTEAFFGQGTRLTVV.